The 3 T cell receptor beta chains below were found in one sample sequenced in a study of neurological immune-mediated disorders. TCRdb independently ran MiXCR on the 5' RACE reads; one entry per CDR3 protein. Of 93,000 or so distinct CDR3 sequences listed, approximately 11% are singletons. As to time point: longitudinal time-point 3. Sequenced material: PBMCs. The receptors were gathered from a female donor with HTLV-1-associated myelopathy (HAM/TSP).

In its sample, this clonotype was seen many times. This chain connects TRBV20-1 to TRBJ2-1, with a tentative D call TRBD2 (5 bases). This CDR3 has 13 amino acids. The germline V gene encodes CDR1 DFQATT and CDR2 SNEGSKA (reference sequence). Trimming shortened V by 3 bases and J by 6 bases, and 12 bases separated the two germline ends. CDR3 nucleotide sequence: TGCAGTGCTAGGAAGAGGGTGGGCAATGAGCAGTTCTTC. It yields the protein CSARKRVGNEQFF.

Many counts were recorded for this clonotype. The gene calls are TRBV27 and TRBJ2-4, with 7 bases lining up with TRBD2. This CDR3 is built from 17 residues. Germline CDR1 and CDR2: MNHEY and SMNVEV (reference sequence). The ends lost 2 bases at V and 5 bases at J; junction bases unmatched: 12. CDR3 region: CASSLGGGRGAQNIQYF. The CDR3 DNA sequence: TGTGCCAGCAGTTTAGGGGGGGGGAGGGGCGCGCAAAACATTCAGTACTTC.

This clonotype was counted ten times or more. V usage is TRBV2 and J usage is TRBJ2-2; the D gene is possibly TRBD1 (5 bases). Germline CDR1 reads SNHLY; CDR2 reads FYNNEI. Trimming took 7 bases from V and 2 from J, leaving 11 bases between them. The CDR3 length is 14 residues. The CDR3 reads CASKIRVNTGELFF. Written as DNA, the CDR3 is TGTGCCAGCAAGATCAGGGTAAACACCGGGGAGCTGTTTTTT.